The T cell receptor beta chain described here comes from a study of early T cells in non-severe SARS-CoV-2 infection. TCRdb itself ran the 5' RACE reads through MiXCR, one entry per CDR3 protein. The profile shows roughly 70,000 distinct CDR3 sequences, about 17% of them singletons. Per the germline V gene, CDR1 is SGHDN and CDR2 is FVKESK. V shed 4 bases and J 5 bases; nucleotides not matched to a gene: 11. The CDR3 has 16 amino acids. This chain uses TRBV14 with TRBJ2-3; the match to TRBD2 covers 8 bases. The sample in question was whole blood, obtained at baseline. This clonotype was obtained from an adult who was a healthcare worker with PCR-confirmed SARS-CoV-2 infection or an uninfected control (not recorded which). CDR3 nucleotides: TGTGCCAGCAGCCCCCAAGCGGGAGAGGCGAGAGATACGCAGTATTTT. This encodes CASSPQAGEARDTQYF.